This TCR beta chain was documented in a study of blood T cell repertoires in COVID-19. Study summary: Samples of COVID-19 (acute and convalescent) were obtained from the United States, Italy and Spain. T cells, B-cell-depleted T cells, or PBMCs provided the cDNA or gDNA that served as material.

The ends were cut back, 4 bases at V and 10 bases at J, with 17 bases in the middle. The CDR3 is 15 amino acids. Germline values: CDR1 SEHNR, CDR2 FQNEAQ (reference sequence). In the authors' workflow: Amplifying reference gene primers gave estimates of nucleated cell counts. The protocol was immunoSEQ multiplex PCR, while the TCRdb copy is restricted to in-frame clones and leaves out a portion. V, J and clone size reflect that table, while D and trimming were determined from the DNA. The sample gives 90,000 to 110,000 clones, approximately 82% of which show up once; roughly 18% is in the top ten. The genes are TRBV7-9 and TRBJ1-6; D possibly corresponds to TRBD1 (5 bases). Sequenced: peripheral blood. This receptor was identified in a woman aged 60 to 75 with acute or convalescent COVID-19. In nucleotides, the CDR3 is TGTGCCAGCAGCTCCGGGGGTGAGGGAGGATCACCCCTCCACTTT. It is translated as CASSSGGEGGSPLHF.